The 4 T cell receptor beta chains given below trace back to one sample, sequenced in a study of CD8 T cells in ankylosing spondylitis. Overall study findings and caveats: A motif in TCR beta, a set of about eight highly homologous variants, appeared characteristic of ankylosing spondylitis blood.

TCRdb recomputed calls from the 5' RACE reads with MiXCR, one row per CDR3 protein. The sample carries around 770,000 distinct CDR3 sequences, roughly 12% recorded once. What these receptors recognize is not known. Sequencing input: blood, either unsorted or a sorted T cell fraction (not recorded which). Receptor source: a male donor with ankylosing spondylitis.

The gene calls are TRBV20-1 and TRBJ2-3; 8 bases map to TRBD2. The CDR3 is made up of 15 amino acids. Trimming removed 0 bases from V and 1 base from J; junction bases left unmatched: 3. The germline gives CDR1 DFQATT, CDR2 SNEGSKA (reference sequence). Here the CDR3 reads CSARDALAGTDTQYF. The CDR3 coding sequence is TGCAGTGCTAGAGATGCACTAGCGGGCACAGATACGCAGTATTTT.

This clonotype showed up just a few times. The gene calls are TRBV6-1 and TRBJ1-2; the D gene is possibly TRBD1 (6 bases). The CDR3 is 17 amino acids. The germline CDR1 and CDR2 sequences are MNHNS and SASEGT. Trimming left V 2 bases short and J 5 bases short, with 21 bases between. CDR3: CASSEWGKKDRRYGYTF. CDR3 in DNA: TGTGCCAGCAGTGAATGGGGGAAAAAGGACAGACGATATGGCTACACCTTC.

This chain's CDR3 is CASSQPQGRNTEAFF. CDR3 nucleotides: TGTGCCAGCAGCCAACCTCAGGGGCGGAACACTGAAGCTTTCTTT. The rearrangement joins TRBV5-6 to TRBJ1-1; D might be TRBD1 (6 bases). Germline values: CDR1 SGHDT, CDR2 YYEEEE. The CDR3 totals 15 residues. V was pared by 4 bases and J by 1 base, with 14 bases between. The full variable domain, its missing parts supplied by reference TRBV5-6 and TRBJ1-1, is DAGVTQSPTHLIKTRGQQVTLRCSPKSGHDTVSWYQQALGQGPQFIFQYYEEEERQRGNFPDRFSGHQFPNYSSELNVNALLLGDSALYLCASSQPQGRNTEAFFGQGTRLTVV.

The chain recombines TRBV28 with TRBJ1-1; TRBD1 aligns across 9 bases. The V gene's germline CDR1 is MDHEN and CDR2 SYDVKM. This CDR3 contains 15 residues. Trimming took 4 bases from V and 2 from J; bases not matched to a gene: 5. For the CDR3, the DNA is TGTGCCAGCAGTTCACCGACAGGGGGAAACACTGAAGCTTTCTTT. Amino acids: CASSSPTGGNTEAFF.